The 29 T cell receptor beta chains reported below all come from one sample, sequenced in a study of blood T cells in healthy people across ages. Using a J-beta primer mix together with a sample-barcoded 5' primer, a second PCR was run for roughly 6 to 12 cycles. MiXCR, applied by TCRdb to the 5' RACE reads, yields one record per CDR3 protein. The sample records around 790,000 distinct CDR3 sequences, under 45% being singletons. Sequencing was performed on blood. Receptor source: a man aged 55 to 69 in good health.

The rearrangement links TRBV18 to TRBJ1-2; 8 bases are a match to TRBD1. Germline assignment: CDR1 KGHSH and CDR2 LQKENI. The CDR3 totals 15 residues. Germline trimming cut 3 bases from V and 0 bases from J; bases unmatched to any gene: 3. The CDR3 DNA reads as TGTGCCAGCTCACCGACAGGGGATGCTAACTATGGCTACACCTTC. Residues: CASSPTGDANYGYTF.

This clonotype was picked up a small number of times. The J gene is TRBJ2-7, the V gene TRBV5-6; the D is unclear. The CDR3 extends over 15 amino acids. Looked up from germline, CDR1 is SGHDT and CDR2 is YYEEEE. V dropped 3 bases and J dropped 0 bases, with 13 bases sitting between them. This chain's CDR3 is CASSYASRSSYEQYF. Here the CDR3 DNA reads TGTGCCAGCAGCTATGCAAGCCGCAGCTCCTACGAGCAGTACTTC.

The V gene is TRBV28, the J gene TRBJ2-4; D is undetermined. The DNA matches TRBJ2-7 better at its end, which makes the J call doubtful. The CDR3 totals 11 residues. Germline loops: CDR1 MDHEN, CDR2 SYDVKM. The CDR3 protein is CASSPQAEQYF. CDR3 nucleotides: TGTGCCAGCAGTCCTCAGGCCGAGCAGTACTTC.

The chain recombines TRBV6-2 or TRBV6-3 with TRBJ1-2; D possibly corresponds to TRBD1 (6 bases). This CDR3 is 13 amino acids long. V was trimmed by 5 bases and J by 8 bases, leaving 15 bases between them. From germline, CDR1 is MNHEY and CDR2 SVGEGT. CDR3 sequence: CASSDPTGHGYTF. For the CDR3, the DNA is TGTGCCAGCAGTGACCCCACAGGGCACGGCTACACCTTC.

This clonotype was detected only a few times. The rearrangement uses TRBV5-1 and TRBJ2-5; the D gene is possibly TRBD2 (6 bases). The V gene lost 7 bases and the J gene lost 2 bases, with 21 bases spanning the gap. The CDR3 length is 16 residues. Germline V gene sequence: CDR1 SGHRS, CDR2 YFSETQ. The CDR3 DNA sequence: TGCGCCAGCTCTCGGGGAGGATCCCAGGGACAAGAGACCCAGTACTTC. It encodes CASSRGGSQGQETQYF. Full variable domain (remainder filled in from reference TRBV5-1 and TRBJ2-5): KAGVTQTPRYLIKTRGQQVTLSCSPISGHRSVSWYQQTPGQGLQFLFEYFSETQRNKGNFPGRFSGRQFSNSRSEMNVSTLELGDSALYLCASSRGGSQGQETQYFGPGTRLLVL.

This clonotype was counted between two and nine times. J is TRBJ2-5 and V is TRBV6-2 or TRBV6-3; D may correspond to TRBD1 or TRBD2 (5 bases each). The germline CDR1 and CDR2 sequences are MNHEY and SVGEGT. V was shortened by 2 bases and J by 11 bases, with 15 bases between the two germline ends. The length of the CDR3 is 13 residues. CDR3: CASSYGAQWEQYF. The CDR3 nucleotides are TGTGCCAGCAGTTACGGGGCCCAATGGGAGCAGTACTTC.

This chain joins TRBV20-1 and TRBJ2-1, with 13 positions matching TRBD2. V was pared by 6 bases and J by 8 bases, with 7 bases of the junction left unmatched. Germline CDR1 reads DFQATT; CDR2 reads SNEGSKA (reference sequence). The CDR3 length is 14 residues. The CDR3 loop is CSAWTSGGRDEQFF. The CDR3 nucleotides read TGCAGTGCCTGGACTAGCGGGGGAAGAGATGAGCAGTTCTTC.

J is TRBJ2-7 and V is TRBV5-1, with D tentatively TRBD1 or TRBD2 (6 bases each). The V gene's germline CDR1 is SGHRS and CDR2 YFSETQ. V was clipped by 5 bases and J by 3 bases, with 27 bases between them. This CDR3 has 18 residues. CDR3 coding DNA: TGCGCCAGCAGTAGCGGCCCACTACAGGGTCCGAGGAACTACGAGCAGTACTTC. It codes for CASSSGPLQGPRNYEQYF.

This clonotype was observed a handful of times. The chain joins TRBV10-3 to TRBJ1-1; D call uncertain. The length of the CDR3 is 12 residues. Trimming took off 1 base at V and 0 bases at J, with 0 bases between the two ends. CDR1 and CDR2 from the germline V gene are ENHRY and SYGVKD. The CDR3 region has the DNA TGTGCCATCAGTGAGTTGAACACTGAAGCTTTCTTT. Translation: CAISELNTEAFF.

Ten or more counts support this clonotype. The chain employs TRBV20-1 and TRBJ1-2; 10 bases line up with TRBD1. J was trimmed by 11 bases and V by 5 bases; bases with no gene match: 11. Germline V gives CDR1 DFQATT, CDR2 SNEGSKA (reference sequence). This CDR3 is 13 amino acids long. CDR3 DNA sequence: TGCAGTGCTCGGCCGGGACAGGGGAGCTGGTACACCTTC. Translating gives CSARPGQGSWYTF.

This clonotype was seen a handful of times. The rearrangement links TRBV5-1 to TRBJ1-2; 9 bases agree with TRBD1. V gave up 4 bases and J gave up 4 bases; unmatched junction bases: 8. The CDR3 has 15 amino acids. CDR1 and CDR2 (germline): SGHRS, YFSETQ. CDR3 amino acids: CASSPPGQGVYGYTF. In DNA form, the CDR3 reads TGCGCCAGCAGCCCTCCGGGACAGGGCGTCTATGGCTACACCTTC.

This chain uses TRBV20-1 with TRBJ2-5; D is possibly TRBD1 (5 bases). Trimming took off 3 bases at V and 1 base at J, with 15 bases between the two ends. This CDR3 contains 15 residues. Per the germline V gene, CDR1 is DFQATT and CDR2 is SNEGSKA (reference sequence). CDR3 loop: CSASAREYPQETQYF. The CDR3, as DNA: TGCAGTGCTAGCGCCAGGGAATACCCCCAAGAGACCCAGTACTTC.

The chain links TRBV30 to TRBJ1-2; TRBD1 agrees at 7 bases. V was clipped by 1 base and J by 3 bases; unmatched bases: 8. The CDR3 covers 15 residues. Per the germline V gene, CDR1 is GTSNPN and CDR2 is SVGIG (reference sequence). CDR3 nucleotide sequence: TGTGCCTGGAGTGGCCCCGGACAGGTGGACTATGGCTACACCTTC. Protein: CAWSGPGQVDYGYTF.

The chain uses TRBV25-1 and TRBJ1-5, with D possibly being TRBD1 (5 bases). CDR1 and CDR2 from the germline V gene are MGHDK and SYGVNS. Trimming stripped 3 bases from V and 7 bases from J, with 10 bases between. The CDR3 length is 13 residues. The CDR3 DNA sequence: TGTGCCAGCAGTGATGGGACCCTCCAGCCCCAGCATTTT. Its protein is CASSDGTLQPQHF.

A remark on this clonotype: Since a much larger clone is just one base distant, this may be a read error. The chain has TRBV7-2 and TRBJ2-3, with 8 nucleotides matching TRBD2. This CDR3 spans 16 amino acids. The germline gives CDR1 SGHTA, CDR2 FQGNSA. Germline trimming cut 4 bases from V and 9 bases from J; bases unmatched to any gene: 15. Here the CDR3 DNA reads TGTGCCAGCAGCTCTAGATCAGGCGGGGGCGGGGGGACGCAGTATTTT. This encodes CASSSRSGGGGGTQYF.

The rearrangement uses TRBV29-1 and TRBJ2-7, with D tentatively TRBD1 or TRBD2 (5 bases each). The CDR3 totals 13 residues. Between the trimmed V and J ends, which lost 6 bases and 3 bases, there was a span of 15 bases. Per germline, CDR1 SQVTM and CDR2 ANQGSEA. This CDR3 reads CSVRDPGIYEQYF. CDR3 DNA: TGCAGCGTCCGGGACCCAGGGATCTACGAGCAGTACTTC.

This clonotype turned up a few times. The DNA of the CDR3 is TGTGCCAGCAGCTTGGGTACAGGGGTCGCAGAGACCCAGTACTTC. Translated: CASSLGTGVAETQYF. The chain uses TRBV7-9 and TRBJ2-5; TRBD1 matches 7 bases. V lost 3 bases, J lost 4 bases, and 8 bases stayed unmatched. The CDR3 has 15 amino acids. CDR1 is SEHNR and CDR2 is FQNEAQ in the germline V gene (reference sequence).

At least ten counts were recorded for this clonotype. The rearrangement joins TRBV7-3 to TRBJ2-2, with D perhaps being TRBD1 or TRBD2 (5 bases each). Trimming took 4 bases from V and 6 from J, leaving 15 bases between them. CDR1 and CDR2 (germline): SGHTA, FQGTGA. CDR3 size: 15 residues. The CDR3 loop reads CASSYGSGRAGELFF. In DNA, the CDR3 is TGTGCCAGCAGCTACGGCTCGGGGCGGGCCGGGGAGCTGTTTTTT.

The rearrangement uses TRBV6-5 and TRBJ2-7; 7 bases map to TRBD1. Matching the DNA end better, TRBJ2-4 makes the J call doubtful. The CDR3 runs 13 residues. CDR1 is MNHEY, CDR2 SVGAGI, per germline. The CDR3 DNA reads as TGTGCCAGCAGTTTGACAGGGATAAACATTCAGTACTTC. Translating it yields CASSLTGINIQYF.

This clonotype came up many times. The chain recombines TRBV20-1 with TRBJ2-3; a weak D match, TRBD2 (6 bases). The CDR3 totals 14 residues. Trimming removed 2 bases at V and 0 bases at J, with 9 bases between. CDR1 DFQATT and CDR2 SNEGSKA come from the germline V gene (reference sequence). The CDR3 here is CSARRGSSTDTQYF. The CDR3 DNA reads TGCAGTGCTAGACGGGGGTCTAGCACAGATACGCAGTATTTT.

The genes are TRBV27 and TRBJ1-5; no reliable D call. V was clipped by 5 bases and J by 3 bases, with 11 bases between them. The CDR3 contains 14 residues. Germline V lookup: CDR1 MNHEY, CDR2 SMNVEV (reference sequence). This CDR3 is CASSATGTNQPQHF. CDR3 DNA sequence: TGTGCCAGCAGTGCAACCGGCACCAATCAGCCCCAGCATTTT.

This clonotype was counted only a few times. The J gene is TRBJ1-6, the V gene TRBV7-9, with 11 nucleotides matching TRBD1. The CDR3 is 16 residues long. J was trimmed by 4 bases and V by 5 bases; bases with no gene match: 4. Germline CDR1 and CDR2: SEHNR and FQNEAQ (reference sequence). CDR3 nucleotides: TGTGCCAGCAGCCGGGACAGGGGGTTTTATAATTCACCCCTCCACTTT. It is translated as CASSRDRGFYNSPLHF.

The V call is TRBV11-3, the J call TRBJ2-1; 7 bases are a match to TRBD1. Germline CDR1 is SGHNT and CDR2 is YENEEA. V trimming: 2 bases; J trimming: 5 bases; junction bases outside the gene matches: 6. The CDR3 has 15 amino acids. CDR3 loop: CASSLHGDSNNEQFF. The CDR3 nucleotides are TGTGCCAGCAGCTTACATGGGGACAGTAACAATGAGCAGTTCTTC.

This clonotype was counted between two and nine times. The chain carries TRBV20-1 and TRBJ2-1, with 9 positions matching TRBD1. The CDR3 has 21 residues. CDR1 and CDR2 from the germline V gene are DFQATT and SNEGSKA (reference sequence). V dropped 1 base and J dropped 8; count of bases not matched to a gene: 27. The CDR3 nucleotides read TGCAGTGCTAGAGCCGGGGGTGAATGGAACTTACAGGGGGCAACTGGGGATGAGCAGTTCTTC. Its protein is CSARAGGEWNLQGATGDEQFF.

The V call is TRBV4-3, the J call TRBJ2-1; D gene unclear. This CDR3 is built from 14 residues. Germline CDR1 and CDR2: LGHNA and YSLEER. Trimming removed 0 bases from V and 4 bases from J, with 7 bases in between. The CDR3 coding sequence is TGCGCCAGCAGCCAAGATAGAGATTACAATGAGCAGTTCTTC. Amino acid sequence: CASSQDRDYNEQFF.

This clonotype appeared a few times. J is TRBJ1-5 and V is TRBV7-2, with TRBD1 identical over 9 bases. CDR1 is SGHTA, CDR2 FQGNSA, per germline. The junction had 10 bases not matched to a gene; V was cut back by 6 bases and J by 10 bases. This CDR3 has 14 residues. The DNA of the CDR3 is TGTGCCAGCAGTCCTCCGGGACAGGGTCGTCCCCAGCATTTT. Translating gives CASSPPGQGRPQHF.

This clonotype was seen only a few times. The chain combines TRBV7-2 with TRBJ2-5; tentatively, D is TRBD2 (7 bases). V gave up 5 bases and J gave up 5 bases, with 21 bases separating them. This CDR3 has 16 amino acids. Germline values: CDR1 SGHTA, CDR2 FQGNSA. The CDR3 loop is CASSPIAGGAPETQYF. CDR3 nucleotide sequence: TGTGCCAGCAGCCCAATAGCTGGGGGGGCCCCGGAGACCCAGTACTTC.

About this clonotype: A much larger clone differs by one base, so this may be a read error. The rearrangement joins TRBV29-1 to TRBJ2-7; 8 nucleotides match TRBD2. This CDR3 has 12 residues. Germline CDR1 and CDR2: SQVTM and ANQGSEA. Trimming removed 5 bases from V and 6 bases from J; junction bases left unmatched: 6. In DNA, the CDR3 is TGCAGCGTTCGAGGACTAGCCGCCGAGCAGTACTTC. The encoded protein is CSVRGLAAEQYF.

CDR3: CASSSRGRFAYEQYF. DNA of the CDR3: TGTGCCAGCAGCTCTCGGGGCCGCTTCGCCTACGAGCAGTACTTC. The rearrangement links TRBV5-6 to TRBJ2-7; D may match TRBD1 or TRBD2 (5 bases each). The CDR3 extends over 15 amino acids. V lost 3 bases to trimming and J lost 2 bases, with 15 bases between them. Germline V gives CDR1 SGHDT, CDR2 YYEEEE.